A single sample gave rise to the 9 T cell receptor beta chains below, sequenced in a study of blood T cell repertoires in COVID-19. The data were produced by immunoSEQ multiplex PCR, yet TCRdb's version contains in-frame clones alone and is incomplete. Among under 350,000 clones, 80% to 90% were seen once, and the ten largest hold roughly 9.6%. Sequencing used peripheral blood. Source of these receptors: a woman in her 70s with acute or convalescent COVID-19.

V gene TRBV7-9 combines with J gene TRBJ1-1, with a weak D call TRBD1 (6 bases). V gave up 3 bases and J gave up 5 bases, with 13 bases separating them. The CDR3 spans 14 residues. Germline V lookup: CDR1 SEHNR, CDR2 FQNEAQ (reference sequence). The CDR3 nucleotides read TGTGCCAGCAGCTTTGAACAGGGTCGAACTGAAGCTTTCTTT. Residues: CASSFEQGRTEAFF.

The chain is built from TRBV5-1 and TRBJ1-2; D might be TRBD1 (6 bases). Germline lookup yields CDR1 SGHRS and CDR2 YFSETQ. With 4 bases removed from V and 5 bases from J, the gap between germline ends came to 12 bases. CDR3 size: 13 residues. The CDR3 loop is CASSPGVGYGYTF. CDR3 nucleotides: TGCGCCAGCAGCCCAGGGGTGGGATATGGCTACACCTTC.

This clone was seen only once. The CDR3 sequence: CASSLRSSYNEQFF. CDR3 coding DNA: TGTGCCAGCAGTCTAAGGAGCTCCTACAATGAGCAGTTCTTC. This chain joins TRBV11-2 and TRBJ2-1, with D unclear. The V and J ends lost 6 bases and 0 bases respectively, with 9 bases between them. The length of the CDR3 is 14 residues. Germline V gene sequence: CDR1 SGHAT, CDR2 FQNNGV.

The V gene is TRBV7-8, the J gene TRBJ1-3; D remains ambiguous. CDR3 length: 16 amino acids. Trimming pared 1 base from V and 1 base from J, leaving 11 bases between. Germline CDR1 reads SGHVS; CDR2 reads FQNEAQ. CDR3 sequence reads: CASSLVGLGSGNTIYF. The CDR3 region has the DNA TGTGCCAGCAGCTTAGTCGGACTGGGATCTGGAAACACCATATATTTT.

The chain is built from TRBV19 and TRBJ1-6; tentatively, D is TRBD1 (6 bases). Germline values: CDR1 LNHDA, CDR2 SQIVND (reference sequence). The V and J ends lost 9 bases and 8 bases respectively, with 14 bases between them. The CDR3 loop spans 13 amino acids. Here the CDR3 DNA reads TGTGCCAGCCAGACAGGCGTCTATTCACCCCTCCACTTT. Amino acids: CASQTGVYSPLHF.

The chain joins TRBV5-1 to TRBJ1-6, with TRBD1 as a possible D gene (6 bases). The CDR3 length is 15 residues. V lost 0 bases and J lost 11, with 15 bases in between. CDR1 and CDR2 from the germline V gene are SGHRS and YFSETQ. The CDR3 here is CASSLDADSSAPLHF. CDR3 DNA: TGCGCCAGCAGCTTGGACGCGGACAGCTCGGCACCCCTCCACTTT.

The rearrangement links TRBV18 to TRBJ2-2; D remains unclear. This CDR3 has 12 amino acids. Trimming left V 7 bases short and J 7 bases short, with 10 bases between. Germline CDR1 KGHSH, CDR2 LQKENI. Here the CDR3 DNA reads TGTGCCAGCTTCGACTCCCTCGGGGAGCTGTTTTTT. Amino acids: CASFDSLGELFF.

This chain uses TRBV9 with TRBJ2-7; tentatively, D is TRBD1 (6 bases). The germline V gene has CDR1 SGDLS and CDR2 YYNGEE. The CDR3 sequence is 14 residues long. V lost 4 bases to trimming and J lost 9 bases, with 20 bases between them. CDR3 DNA: TGTGCCAGCAGCCCTACCTCCGTGGGGGCGCGGCAGTACTTC. Translating gives CASSPTSVGARQYF.

The chain carries TRBV5-4 and TRBJ2-5; 8 bases agree with TRBD2. The V and J ends lost 2 bases and 2 bases, in that order; junction bases with no gene match: 2. The CDR3 loop spans 14 amino acids. Germline loops: CDR1 SGHNT, CDR2 YYREEE (reference sequence). CDR3 in amino acids: CASSLGTRQETQYF. CDR3 DNA: TGTGCCAGCAGCTTAGGGACTAGGCAAGAGACCCAGTACTTC. Using reference TRBV5-4 and TRBJ2-5 for the parts outside the CDR3, the full variable domain is ETGVTQSPTHLIKTRGQQVTLRCSSQSGHNTVSWYQQALGQGPQFIFQYYREEENGRGNFPPRFSGLQFPNYSSELNVNALELDDSALYLCASSLGTRQETQYFGPGTRLLVL.